This TCR beta chain was captured in a study of cytomegalovirus exposure and HLA in healthy donors. This CDR3 comprises 16 residues. After removal of 1 base from V and 6 bases from J, the junction contained 9 bases not matched to a gene. The V gene's germline CDR1 is MNHEY and CDR2 SVGAGI. Separate from the approximately 720-subject first cohort was the 120-subject validation cohort, to which the donors belonged. General study findings and limits: The study flagged about 160 TCR beta chains as cytomegalovirus-associated.

About this clone: Its target is not known.

Here immunoSEQ multiplex PCR was the method, and the copy in TCRdb shows in-frame clones only, minus some. The profile shows roughly 250,000 clones, approximately 86% of them singletons. The rearrangement links TRBV6-5 to TRBJ2-1; 7 bases fit TRBD2. The source material was PBMCs. This receptor was taken from a woman aged 25-40 years in good health and CMV-seropositive. The CDR3 DNA reads TGTGCCAGCAGTTACTATGGCGGGAGTCATGCCAATGAGCAGTTCTTC. This codes for CASSYYGGSHANEQFF.